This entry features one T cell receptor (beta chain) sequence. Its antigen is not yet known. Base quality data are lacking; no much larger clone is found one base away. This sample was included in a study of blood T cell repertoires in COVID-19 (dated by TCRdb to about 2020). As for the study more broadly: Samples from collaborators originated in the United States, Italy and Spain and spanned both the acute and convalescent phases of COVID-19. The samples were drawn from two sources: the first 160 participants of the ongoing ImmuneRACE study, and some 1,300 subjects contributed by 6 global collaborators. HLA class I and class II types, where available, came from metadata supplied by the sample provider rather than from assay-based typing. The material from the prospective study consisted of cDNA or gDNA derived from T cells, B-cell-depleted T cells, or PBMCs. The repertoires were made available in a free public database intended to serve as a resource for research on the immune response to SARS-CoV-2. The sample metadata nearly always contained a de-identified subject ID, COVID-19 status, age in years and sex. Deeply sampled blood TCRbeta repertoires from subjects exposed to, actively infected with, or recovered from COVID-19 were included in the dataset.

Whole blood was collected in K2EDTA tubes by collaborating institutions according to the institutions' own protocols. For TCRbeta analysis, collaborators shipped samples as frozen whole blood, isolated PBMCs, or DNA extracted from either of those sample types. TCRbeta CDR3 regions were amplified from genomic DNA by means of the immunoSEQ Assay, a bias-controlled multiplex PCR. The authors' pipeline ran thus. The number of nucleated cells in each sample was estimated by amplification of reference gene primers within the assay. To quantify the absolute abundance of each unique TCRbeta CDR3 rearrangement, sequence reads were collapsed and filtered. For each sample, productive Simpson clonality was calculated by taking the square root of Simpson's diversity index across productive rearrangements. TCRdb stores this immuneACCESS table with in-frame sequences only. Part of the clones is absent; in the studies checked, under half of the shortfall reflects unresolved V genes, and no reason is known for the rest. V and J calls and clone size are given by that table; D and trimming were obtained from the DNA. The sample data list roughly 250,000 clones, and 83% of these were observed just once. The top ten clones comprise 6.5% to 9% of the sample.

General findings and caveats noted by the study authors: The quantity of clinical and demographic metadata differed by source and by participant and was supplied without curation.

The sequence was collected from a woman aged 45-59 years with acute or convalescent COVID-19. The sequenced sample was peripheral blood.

The DNA sequence is TGTGCCAGCAGCTTCGCAGCGGGGGGGCCCACAGATACGCAGTATTTT. Its amino acids are CASSFAAGGPTDTQYF. The chain employs TRBV7-9 and TRBJ2-3, and 10 bases in between align with TRBD2. The CDR3 runs 16 residues from the cysteine to the phenylalanine. Just the 48-base CDR3 DNA is kept, in frame starting at base 1. According to the germline V gene (reference sequence), CDR1 reads SEHNR and CDR2 reads FQNEAQ. Clipping removes 3 bases from V and 2 bases from J, with 5 as the unmatched junction base count.